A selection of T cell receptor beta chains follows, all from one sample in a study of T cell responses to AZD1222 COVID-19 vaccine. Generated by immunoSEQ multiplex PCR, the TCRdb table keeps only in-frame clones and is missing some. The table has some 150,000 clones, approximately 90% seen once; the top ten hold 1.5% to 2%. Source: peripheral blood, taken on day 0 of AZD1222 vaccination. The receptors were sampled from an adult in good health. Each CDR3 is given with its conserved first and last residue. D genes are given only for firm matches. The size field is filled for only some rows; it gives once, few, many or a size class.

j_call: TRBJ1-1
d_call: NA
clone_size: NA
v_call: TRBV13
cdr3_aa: CASSSQTTEAFF
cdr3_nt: TGTGCCAGCAGCTCACAGACCACTGAAGCTTTCTTT

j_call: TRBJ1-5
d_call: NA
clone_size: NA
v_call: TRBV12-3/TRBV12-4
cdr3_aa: CASSLWDQPQHF
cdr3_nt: TGTGCCAGCAGTTTATGGGATCAGCCCCAGCATTTT

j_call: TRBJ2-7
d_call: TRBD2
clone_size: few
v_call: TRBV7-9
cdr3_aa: CASSLTSGIAYEQYF
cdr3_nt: TGTGCCAGCAGCTTAACTAGCGGGATTGCCTACGAGCAGTACTTC

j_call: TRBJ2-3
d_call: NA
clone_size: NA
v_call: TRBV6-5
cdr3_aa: CASSLRPGGDTQYF
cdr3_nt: TGTGCCAGCAGCCTCCGCCCCGGTGGAGATACGCAGTATTTT

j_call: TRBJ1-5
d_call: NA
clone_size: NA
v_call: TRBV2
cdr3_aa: CASSAETQPQHF
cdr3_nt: TGTGCCAGCAGTGCCGAGACTCAGCCCCAGCATTTT

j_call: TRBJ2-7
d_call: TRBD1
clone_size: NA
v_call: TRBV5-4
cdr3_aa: CASSGTGYYEQYF
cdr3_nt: TGTGCCAGCAGCGGGACAGGGTACTACGAGCAGTACTTC

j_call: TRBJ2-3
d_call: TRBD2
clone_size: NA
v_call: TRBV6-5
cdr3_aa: CAKLAGGTDTQYF
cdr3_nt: TGTGCGAAACTAGCGGGGGGCACAGATACGCAGTATTTT

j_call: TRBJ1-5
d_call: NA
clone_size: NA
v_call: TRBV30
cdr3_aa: CAWSFPGPRDQPQHF
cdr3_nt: TGTGCCTGGAGTTTTCCAGGGCCGAGGGATCAGCCCCAGCATTTT

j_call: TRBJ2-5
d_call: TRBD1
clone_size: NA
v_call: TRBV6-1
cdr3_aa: CASSGPGQGRRETQYF
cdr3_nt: TGTGCCAGCAGTGGGCCGGGACAGGGGCGGCGAGAGACCCAGTACTTC

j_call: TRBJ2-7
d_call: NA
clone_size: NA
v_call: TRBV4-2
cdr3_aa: CASSQDRGTGGHEQYF
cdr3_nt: TGTGCCAGCAGCCAAGATCGCGGGACTGGGGGCCACGAGCAGTACTTC

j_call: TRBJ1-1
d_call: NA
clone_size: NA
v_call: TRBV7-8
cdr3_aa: CASSFNRAGKPLF
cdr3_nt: TGTGCCAGCAGCTTTAACCGGGCAGGGAAACCCCTCTTT

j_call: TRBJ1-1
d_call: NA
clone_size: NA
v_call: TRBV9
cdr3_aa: CASSLGPGNTEAFF
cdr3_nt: TGTGCCAGCAGTTTGGGACCCGGGAACACTGAAGCTTTCTTT

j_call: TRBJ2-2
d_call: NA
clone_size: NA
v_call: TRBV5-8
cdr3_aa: CASSLEPIPNTGELFF
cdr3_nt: TGTGCCAGCAGCTTGGAACCGATCCCGAACACCGGGGAGCTGTTTTTT

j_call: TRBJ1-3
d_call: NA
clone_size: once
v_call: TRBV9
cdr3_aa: CASSGELSGNTIYF
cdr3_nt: TGTGCCAGCAGCGGGGAACTCTCTGGAAACACCATATATTTT

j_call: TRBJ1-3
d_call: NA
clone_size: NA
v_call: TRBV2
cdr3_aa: CASRATGSSGNTIYF
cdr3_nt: TGTGCCAGCAGGGCTACAGGGTCCTCTGGAAACACCATATATTTT

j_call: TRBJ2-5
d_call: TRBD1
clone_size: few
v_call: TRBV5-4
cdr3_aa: CASSLDRGRGKETQYF
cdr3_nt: TGTGCCAGCAGCTTGGACAGGGGGCGCGGTAAAGAGACCCAGTACTTC

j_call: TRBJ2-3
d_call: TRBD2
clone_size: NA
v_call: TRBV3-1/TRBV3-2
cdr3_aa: CASSQGRTSGSTDTQYF
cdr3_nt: TGTGCCAGCAGCCAAGGTAGGACTAGCGGGAGCACAGATACGCAGTATTTT

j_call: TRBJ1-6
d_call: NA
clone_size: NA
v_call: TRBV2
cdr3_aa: CASSIDSNYNSPLHF
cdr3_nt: TGTGCCAGCAGTATCGACTCAAACTATAATTCACCCCTCCACTTT

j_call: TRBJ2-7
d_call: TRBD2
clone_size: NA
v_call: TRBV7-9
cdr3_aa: CASSQGNSGRRVPSYEQYF
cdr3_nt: TGTGCCAGCAGCCAGGGGAATAGCGGGAGGCGGGTTCCTTCCTACGAGCAGTACTTC

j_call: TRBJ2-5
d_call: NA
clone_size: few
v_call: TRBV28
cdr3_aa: CASSSGETQYF
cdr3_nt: TGTGCCAGCAGTTCAGGGGAGACCCAGTACTTC

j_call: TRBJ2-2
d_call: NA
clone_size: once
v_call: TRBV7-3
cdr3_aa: CASSLTSGLTGELFF
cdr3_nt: TGTGCCAGCAGCTTAACTAGCGGACTCACCGGGGAGCTGTTTTTT

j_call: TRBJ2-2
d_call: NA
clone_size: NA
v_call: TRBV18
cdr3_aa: CASSISGNTGELFF
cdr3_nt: TGTGCCAGCTCAATATCGGGGAACACCGGGGAGCTGTTTTTT

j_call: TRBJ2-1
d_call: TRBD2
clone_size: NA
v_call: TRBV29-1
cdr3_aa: CSVVRLAGVREQFF
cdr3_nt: TGCAGCGTTGTCAGATTAGCGGGAGTGAGGGAGCAGTTCTTC

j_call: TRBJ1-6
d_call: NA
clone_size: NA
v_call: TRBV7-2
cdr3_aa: CASSSTLKNSPLHF
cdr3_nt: TGTGCCAGCAGCTCGACTTTGAAGAATTCACCCCTCCACTTT

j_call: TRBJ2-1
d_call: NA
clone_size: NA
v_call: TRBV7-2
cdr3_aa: CASSLGGSSVPSGEQFF
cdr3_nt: TGTGCCAGCAGCTTAGGGGGTTCTAGCGTCCCTAGTGGTGAGCAGTTCTTC

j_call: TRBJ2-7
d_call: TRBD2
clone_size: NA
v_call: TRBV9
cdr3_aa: CASSAGTSAGYEQYF
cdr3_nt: TGTGCCAGCAGCGCCGGGACTAGCGCAGGCTACGAGCAGTACTTC

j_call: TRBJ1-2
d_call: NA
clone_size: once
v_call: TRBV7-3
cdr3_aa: CASSPDSVQRPTF
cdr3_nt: TGTGCCAGCAGCCCGGACTCCGTCCAGAGGCCCACCTTC

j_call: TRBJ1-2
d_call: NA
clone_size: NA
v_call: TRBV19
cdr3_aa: CASTVTGPYGYTF
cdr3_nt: TGTGCCAGTACTGTGACGGGACCCTATGGCTACACCTTC

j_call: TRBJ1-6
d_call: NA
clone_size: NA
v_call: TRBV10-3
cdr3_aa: CAISEQGHNSPLHF
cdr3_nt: TGTGCCATCAGTGAACAGGGCCATAATTCACCCCTCCACTTT

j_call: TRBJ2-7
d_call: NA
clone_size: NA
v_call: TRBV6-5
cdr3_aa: CASRMKTTYEQYF
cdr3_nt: TGTGCCAGCCGCATGAAAACCACCTACGAGCAGTACTTC

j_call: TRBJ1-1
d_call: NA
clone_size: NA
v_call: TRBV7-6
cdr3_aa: CASSFNRADTEAFF
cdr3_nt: TGTGCCAGCAGCTTTAACCGAGCGGACACTGAAGCTTTCTTT

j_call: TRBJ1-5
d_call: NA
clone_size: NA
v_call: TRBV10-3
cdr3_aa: CAISVSGSAQPQHF
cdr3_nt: TGTGCCATCAGTGTTTCGGGTTCCGCTCAGCCCCAGCATTTT

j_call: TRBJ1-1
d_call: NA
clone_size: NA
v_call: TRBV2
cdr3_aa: CASKYFGTEAFF
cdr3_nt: TGTGCCAGCAAATATTTTGGCACTGAAGCTTTCTTT

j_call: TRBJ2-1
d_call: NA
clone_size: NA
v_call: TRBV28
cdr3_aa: CASTYGGPYNEQFF
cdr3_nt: TGTGCCAGCACATACGGCGGCCCCTACAATGAGCAGTTCTTC

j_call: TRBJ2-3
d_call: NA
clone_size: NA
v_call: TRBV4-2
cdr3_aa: CASSSSWGGPTDTQYF
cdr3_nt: TGTGCCAGCAGCTCATCATGGGGGGGCCCCACAGATACGCAGTATTTT

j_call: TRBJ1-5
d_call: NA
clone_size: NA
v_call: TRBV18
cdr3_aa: CASSPIAGTDQPQHF
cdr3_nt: TGTGCCAGCTCACCTATTGCGGGGACCGATCAGCCCCAGCATTTT

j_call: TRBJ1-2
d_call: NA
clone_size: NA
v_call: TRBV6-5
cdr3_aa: CASSFDSLDGYTF
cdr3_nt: TGTGCCAGCAGCTTCGACAGTCTCGATGGCTACACCTTC

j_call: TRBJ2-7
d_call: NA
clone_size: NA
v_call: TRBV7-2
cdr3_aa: CASKGDYEQYF
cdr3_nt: TGTGCCAGCAAAGGGGACTACGAGCAGTACTTC

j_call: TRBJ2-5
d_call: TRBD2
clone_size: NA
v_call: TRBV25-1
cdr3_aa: CASSDGEGRETQYF
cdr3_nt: TGTGCCAGCAGTGATGGGGAGGGCCGAGAGACCCAGTACTTC

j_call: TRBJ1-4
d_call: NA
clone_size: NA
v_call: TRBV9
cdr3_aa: CASSVGGEGGEKLFF
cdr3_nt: TGTGCCAGCAGCGTAGGCGGAGAGGGTGGTGAAAAACTGTTTTTT

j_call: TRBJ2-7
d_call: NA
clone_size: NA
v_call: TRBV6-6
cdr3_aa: CASTDVHSYEQYF
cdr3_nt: TGTGCCAGCACGGACGTTCACTCCTACGAGCAGTACTTC

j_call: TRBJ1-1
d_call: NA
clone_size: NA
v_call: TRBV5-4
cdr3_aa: CASSFWVGTEAFF
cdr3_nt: TGTGCCAGCAGCTTCTGGGTGGGCACTGAAGCTTTCTTT

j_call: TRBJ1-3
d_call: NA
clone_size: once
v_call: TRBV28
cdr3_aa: CASSYYRQAASGNTIYF
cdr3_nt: TGTGCCAGCAGTTACTACCGACAGGCGGCCTCTGGAAACACCATATATTTT

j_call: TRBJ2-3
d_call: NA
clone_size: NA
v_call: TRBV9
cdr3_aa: CASSVEVSTDTQYF
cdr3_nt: TGTGCCAGCAGCGTAGAAGTCAGCACAGATACGCAGTATTTT

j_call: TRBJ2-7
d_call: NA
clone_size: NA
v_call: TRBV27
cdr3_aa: CASSLYPGTTEQYF
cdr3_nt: TGTGCCAGCAGTTTATACCCGGGAACCACTGAGCAGTACTTC

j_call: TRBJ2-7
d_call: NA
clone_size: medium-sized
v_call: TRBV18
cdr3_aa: CASSPDSHYEQYF
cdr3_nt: TGTGCCAGCTCGCCAGATTCCCACTACGAGCAGTACTTC

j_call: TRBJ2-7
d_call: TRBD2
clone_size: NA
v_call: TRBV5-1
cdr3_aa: CASRRTPPSGGSYEQYF
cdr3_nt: TGCGCCAGCAGACGAACCCCCCCTAGCGGGGGTTCCTACGAGCAGTACTTC

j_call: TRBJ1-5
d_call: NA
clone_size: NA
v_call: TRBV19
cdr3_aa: CASSGTPLSPQHF
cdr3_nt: TGTGCCAGTAGTGGGACACCGCTTTCGCCCCAGCATTTT

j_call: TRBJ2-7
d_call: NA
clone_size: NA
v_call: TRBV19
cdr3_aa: CASSMVSNADEQYF
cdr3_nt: TGTGCCAGTAGTATGGTCTCGAATGCCGACGAGCAGTACTTC

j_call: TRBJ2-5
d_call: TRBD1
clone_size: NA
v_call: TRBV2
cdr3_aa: CASNLQGFGETQYF
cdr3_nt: TGTGCCAGCAACCTACAGGGGTTCGGAGAGACCCAGTACTTC

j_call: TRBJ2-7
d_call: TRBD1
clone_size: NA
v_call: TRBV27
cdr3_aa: CATTTGVREQYF
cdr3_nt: TGTGCCACTACGACAGGGGTGAGGGAGCAGTACTTC

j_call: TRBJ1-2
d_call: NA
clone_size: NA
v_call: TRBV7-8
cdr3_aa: CASSSYASGGYTF
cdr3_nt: TGTGCCAGCAGCTCATACGCGTCTGGGGGCTACACCTTC

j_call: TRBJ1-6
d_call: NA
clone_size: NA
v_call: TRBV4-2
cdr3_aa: CASSQEGENSPLHF
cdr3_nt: TGTGCCAGCAGCCAAGAAGGAGAAAATTCACCCCTCCACTTT

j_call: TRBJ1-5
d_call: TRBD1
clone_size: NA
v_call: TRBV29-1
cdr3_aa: CSVAGGRDQPQHF
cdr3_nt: TGCAGCGTAGCAGGGGGCCGGGACCAGCCCCAGCATTTT

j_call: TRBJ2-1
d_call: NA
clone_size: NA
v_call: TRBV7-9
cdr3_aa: CASNRRGVSYNEQFF
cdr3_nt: TGTGCCAGCAACCGCAGGGGAGTCTCCTACAATGAGCAGTTCTTC

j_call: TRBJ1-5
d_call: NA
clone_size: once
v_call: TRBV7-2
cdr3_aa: CASSVRGNQPQHF
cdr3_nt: TGTGCCAGCAGCGTACGGGGCAATCAGCCCCAGCATTTT

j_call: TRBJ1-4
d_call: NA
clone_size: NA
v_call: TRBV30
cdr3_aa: CARGGRTNEKLFF
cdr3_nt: TGTGCCCGGGGGGGACGAACTAATGAAAAACTGTTTTTT

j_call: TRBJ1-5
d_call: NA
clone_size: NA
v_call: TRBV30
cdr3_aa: CAWSRRSPSYSNQPQHF
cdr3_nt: TGTGCCTGGAGTAGAAGATCCCCCTCGTATAGCAATCAGCCCCAGCATTTT

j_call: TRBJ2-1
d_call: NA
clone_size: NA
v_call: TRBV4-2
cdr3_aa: CASSQDQSMGGPRNEQFF
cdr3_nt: TGTGCCAGCAGCCAAGATCAATCAATGGGGGGGCCCCGCAATGAGCAGTTCTTC